Following are 7 T cell receptor beta chains from one sample sequenced in a study of spatial heterogeneity in lung cancer. TCRdb independently ran MiXCR on the 5' RACE reads; one entry per CDR3 protein. The table has over 50,000 distinct CDR3 sequences, 8.4% seen once; the top ten hold around 16%. Time point meaning: sample taken at primary tumor resection. Frozen PBMC, nontumor lung or tumor provided whole RNA, which was sequenced unsorted. Sequences were derived from PBMCs, sampled at surgery. Receptors originate from a female donor with early-stage non-small cell lung cancer.

This clonotype was picked up a small number of times. This rearrangement joins TRBV6-6 to TRBJ2-1; TRBD2 agrees at 13 bases. The CDR3 has 17 residues. V shed 0 bases and J 2 bases; nucleotides not matched to a gene: 1. Germline assignment: CDR1 MNHNY and CDR2 SVGAGI (reference sequence). DNA of the CDR3: TGTGCCAGCAGTTACTCAGGACTAGCGGGGGCCTACAATGAGCAGTTCTTC. It codes for CASSYSGLAGAYNEQFF.

This chain joins TRBV7-9 and TRBJ1-6; D may be TRBD1 (5 bases). Germline V lookup: CDR1 SEHNR, CDR2 FQNEAQ (reference sequence). This CDR3 region has 14 residues. With 7 bases removed from V and 7 bases from J, the gap between germline ends came to 14 bases. In DNA, the CDR3 is TGTGCCAGCACCCATCCCCAGGGAAATTCACCCCTCCACTTT. Translated: CASTHPQGNSPLHF.

This clonotype was counted at least ten times. The chain combines TRBV20-1 with TRBJ2-5; unclear D gene. V shed 6 bases and J shed 5 bases, with 13 bases lying between them. The CDR3 totals 12 residues. Germline V gene data show CDR1 as DFQATT and CDR2 as SNEGSKA (reference sequence). The CDR3 spells CSAPPLMETQYF. For the CDR3, the DNA is TGCAGTGCCCCCCCTTTAATGGAGACCCAGTACTTC.

The CDR3 DNA reads TGTGCCACCAGTGATCTTGGGACAGGGAAGGACGAGCAGTACTTC. Protein sequence: CATSDLGTGKDEQYF. The V and J genes are TRBV24-1 and TRBJ2-7; 9 bases line up with TRBD1. The CDR3 loop spans 15 amino acids. Unmatched junction bases numbered 7, after V lost 3 bases and J lost 5 bases. Germline assignment: CDR1 KGHDR and CDR2 SFDVKD.

The rearrangement joins TRBV15 to TRBJ2-7; D possibly matches TRBD1 or TRBD2 (5 bases each). The germline V gene has CDR1 LNHNV and CDR2 YYDKDF (reference sequence). The CDR3 runs to 15 residues. V was shortened by 0 bases and J by 3 bases, with 12 bases between the two germline ends. DNA for the CDR3: TGTGCCACCAGCAGAGAAACGGGACGAAACTACGAGCAGTACTTC. This gives the protein CATSRETGRNYEQYF.

This clonotype has a count of ten or more. V usage is TRBV6-5 and J usage is TRBJ2-7, with D possibly matching TRBD1 (6 bases). Germline V gives CDR1 MNHEY, CDR2 SVGAGI. The CDR3 extends over 13 amino acids. The germline V and J ends were trimmed by 2 bases and 5 bases, with 10 bases remaining between them. The CDR3 sequence: CASSYPGVDEQYF. The DNA of the CDR3 is TGTGCCAGCAGTTACCCAGGGGTCGACGAGCAGTACTTC.

This clonotype was counted only a few times. The chain joins TRBV28 to TRBJ2-1; the D gene is possibly TRBD2 (6 bases). Germline V gene lookup returns CDR1 MDHEN and CDR2 SYDVKM. Trimming stripped 7 bases from V and 4 bases from J, with 14 bases between. The CDR3 totals 14 residues. CDR3 residues: CASTLGGWYNEQFF. The CDR3 DNA reads as TGTGCCAGCACCCTGGGGGGTTGGTACAATGAGCAGTTCTTC. Complete variable domain (other parts from reference TRBV28 and TRBJ2-1): DVKVTQSSRYLVKRTGEKVFLECVQDMDHENMFWYRQDPGLGLRLIYFSYDVKMKEKGDIPEGYSVSREKKERFSLILESASTNQTSMYLCASTLGGWYNEQFFGPGTRLTVL.